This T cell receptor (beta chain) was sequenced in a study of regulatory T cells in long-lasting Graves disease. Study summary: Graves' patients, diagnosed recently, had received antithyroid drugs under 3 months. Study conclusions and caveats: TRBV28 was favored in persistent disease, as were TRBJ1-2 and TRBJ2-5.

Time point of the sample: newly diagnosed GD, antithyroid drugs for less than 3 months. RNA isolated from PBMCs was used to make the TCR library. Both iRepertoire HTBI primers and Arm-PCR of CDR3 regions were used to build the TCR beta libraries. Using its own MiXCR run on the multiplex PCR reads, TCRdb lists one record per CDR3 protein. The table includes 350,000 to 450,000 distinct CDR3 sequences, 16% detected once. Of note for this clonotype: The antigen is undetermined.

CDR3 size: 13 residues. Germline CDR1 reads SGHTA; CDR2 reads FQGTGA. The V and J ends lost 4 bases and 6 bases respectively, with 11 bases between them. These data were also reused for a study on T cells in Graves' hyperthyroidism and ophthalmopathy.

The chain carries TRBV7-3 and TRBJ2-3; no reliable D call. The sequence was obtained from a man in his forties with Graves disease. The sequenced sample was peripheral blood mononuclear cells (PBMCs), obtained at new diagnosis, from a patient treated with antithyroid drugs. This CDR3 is CASSSPQLDTQYF. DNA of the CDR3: TGTGCCAGCAGCTCCCCTCAGCTCGATACGCAGTATTTT.